Each of the 20 T cell receptor beta chains below was sequenced from the same sample in a study of Ad26.COV2.S vaccination and SARS-CoV-2 variants. Clones were read by immunoSEQ multiplex PCR, and TCRdb kept only the in-frame ones, dropping some. The sample holds hundreds of thousands of clones, over 80% seen once. Treatment of the sample: roughly 20 received Ad26.COV2.S at low or high dose, single or two shots; about 5 received placebo; per-sample allocation not given. The investigators took samples on day 63 after the first vaccine or placebo injection. The sequenced sample was peripheral blood, obtained in a trial of Ad26.COV2.S vaccine versus placebo. These receptors were taken from a person between 18 and 59 years old who received the Ad26.COV2.S COVID-19 vaccine or a placebo.

The chain carries TRBV27 and TRBJ1-1, with D unclear. Germline V lookup: CDR1 MNHEY, CDR2 SMNVEV (reference sequence). This CDR3 region has 14 residues. The V gene lost 2 bases and the J gene lost 5 bases, with 12 bases spanning the gap. The CDR3 region has the DNA TGTGCCAGCAGTTTAGTATTGGGGAGTACTGAAGCTTTCTTT. Translation: CASSLVLGSTEAFF.

The chain is built from TRBV15 and TRBJ1-5, with D tentatively TRBD1 (5 bases). V lost 5 bases and J lost 5, with 13 bases in between. Looked up from germline, CDR1 is LNHNV and CDR2 is YYDKDF (reference sequence). This CDR3 has 14 residues. In nucleotides, the CDR3 is TGTGCCACCAGCCCCCGATCGGGGGATCAGCCCCAGCATTTT. It yields the protein CATSPRSGDQPQHF.

This sequence joins TRBV27 and TRBJ2-1; 10 nucleotides align to TRBD2. V dropped 8 bases and J dropped 7; count of bases not matched to a gene: 5. Germline assignment: CDR1 MNHEY and CDR2 SMNVEV (reference sequence). This CDR3 spans 13 amino acids. DNA of the CDR3: TGTGCCAGCGCCCTAGCGGGGGCTAATGAGCAGTTCTTC. Amino acid sequence: CASALAGANEQFF.

The chain uses TRBV11-3 and TRBJ2-5; TRBD1 aligns across 9 bases. V was clipped by 5 bases and J by 5 bases; unmatched bases: 6. This CDR3 comprises 14 residues. CDR1 SGHNT and CDR2 YENEEA come from the germline V gene. The CDR3 region has the DNA TGTGCCAGCAGCGTAACAGGGGGCGGGGAGACCCAGTACTTC. Translated: CASSVTGGGETQYF.

The genes are TRBV7-8 and TRBJ2-7; D is unresolved. The CDR3 is 14 residues long. Trimming took off 2 bases at V and 2 bases at J, with 10 bases between the two ends. Germline V gene sequence: CDR1 SGHVS, CDR2 FQNEAQ. CDR3 in DNA: TGTGCCAGCAGCTTAACAAGGGTAACCTACGAGCAGTACTTC. Translated, it gives CASSLTRVTYEQYF.

V gene TRBV5-1 combines with J gene TRBJ2-1, with 14 bases identical to TRBD2. CDR3 length equals 18 residues. Germline V gene data show CDR1 as SGHRS and CDR2 as YFSETQ. The V and J ends lost 4 bases and 6 bases, in that order; junction bases with no gene match: 12. The CDR3 loop is CASSPLTSGGAEGNEQFF. CDR3 sequence (DNA): TGCGCCAGCAGCCCCTTGACTAGCGGGGGGGCCGAGGGCAATGAGCAGTTCTTC.

The chain carries TRBV7-9 and TRBJ2-3; no definite D call. CDR3 size: 14 residues. The V gene's germline CDR1 is SEHNR and CDR2 FQNEAQ (reference sequence). Between the trimmed V and J ends, which lost 3 bases and 2 bases, there was a span of 9 bases. The CDR3 reads CASSLGYYTDTQYF. CDR3 DNA: TGTGCCAGCAGCTTGGGCTACTACACAGATACGCAGTATTTT. The full variable domain, its missing parts supplied by reference TRBV7-9 and TRBJ2-3, is DTGVSQNPRHKITKRGQNVTFRCDPISEHNRLYWYRQTLGQGPEFLTYFQNEAQLEKSRLLSDRFSAERPKGSFSTLEIQRTEQGDSAMYLCASSLGYYTDTQYFGPGTRLTVL.

This clone was seen once. This sample also contains other DNA sequences that code for the same CDR3. The rearrangement joins TRBV27 to TRBJ2-3; D not resolved. V shed 4 bases and J shed 3 bases, with 2 bases lying between them. The CDR3 is made up of 11 amino acids. CDR1 and CDR2 from the germline V gene are MNHEY and SMNVEV (reference sequence). In nucleotides, the CDR3 is TGTGCCAGCAGTTCGACAGATACGCAGTATTTT. Its protein product is CASSSTDTQYF.

V gene TRBV2 combines with J gene TRBJ1-3; no definite D call. V gave up 5 bases and J gave up 9 bases, with 14 bases separating them. The germline V gene encodes CDR1 SNHLY and CDR2 FYNNEI. The CDR3 has 13 residues. CDR3 coding DNA: TGTGCCAGCAGTTTCGGGCCTGGAGGCACCATATATTTT. It specifies CASSFGPGGTIYF. The variable domain in full, completed from reference TRBV2 and TRBJ1-3, reads EPEVTQTPSHQVTQMGQEVILRCVPISNHLYFYWYRQILGQKVEFLVSFYNNEISEKSEIFDDQFSVERPDGSNFTLKIRSTKLEDSAMYFCASSFGPGGTIYFGEGSWLTVV.

The chain combines TRBV7-6 with TRBJ1-4; 11 bases map to TRBD1. After removal of 5 bases from V and 7 bases from J, the junction contained 9 bases not matched to a gene. CDR3 size: 16 residues. Per the germline V gene, CDR1 is SGHVS and CDR2 is FNYEAQ. CDR3 DNA: TGTGCCAGCAGCAGGCGCTTGGGACAGGGGGGTGAAAAACTGTTTTTT. The encoded protein is CASSRRLGQGGEKLFF. Full variable domain (missing parts from reference TRBV7-6 and TRBJ1-4): GAGVSQSPRYKVTKRGQDVALRCDPISGHVSLYWYRQALGQGPEFLTYFNYEAQQDKSGLPNDRFSAERPEGSISTLTIQRTEQRDSAMYRCASSRRLGQGGEKLFFGSGTQLSVL.

This clone has a single count. The V call is TRBV7-9, the J call TRBJ2-7, with a possible D match to TRBD2 (6 bases). The CDR3 consists of 16 residues. In germline, CDR1 is SEHNR, CDR2 FQNEAQ (reference sequence). Trimming cost V 4 bases and J 0 bases, with 16 bases left between them. The CDR3: CASSSRLGGSSYEQYF. The DNA for the CDR3 is TGTGCCAGCAGCTCCCGGCTCGGGGGAAGCTCCTACGAGCAGTACTTC.

The chain has TRBV28 and TRBJ1-6; 7 bases fit TRBD1. Germline loops: CDR1 MDHEN, CDR2 SYDVKM. The V gene end was trimmed by 6 bases and the J gene end by 0 bases; junction bases not matched to a gene: 5. The CDR3 consists of 16 residues. The CDR3 loop is CASSIQGNSYNSPLHF. The CDR3 region has the DNA TGTGCCAGCAGCATACAGGGGAACTCCTATAATTCACCCCTCCACTTT.

CDR3: CASSTGQYYEQYF. The DNA of the CDR3 is TGTGCCAGCAGCACGGGACAGTACTACGAGCAGTACTTC. The chain combines TRBV12-3 or TRBV12-4 with TRBJ2-7; 7 bases fit TRBD1. V lost 6 bases and J lost 3; bases outside the gene matches: 5. The CDR3 consists of 13 residues.

The chain couples TRBV23-1 to TRBJ2-1, with 9 bases fitting TRBD1. TRBV23-1 is marked as an open reading frame, function uncertain. The length of the CDR3 is 15 residues. J lost 4 bases, V lost 8 bases, and 9 bases had no gene match. CDR3 region: CASRTTGTGYNEQFF. The CDR3 DNA is TGCGCCAGCCGGACAACCGGGACAGGGTACAATGAGCAGTTCTTC.

The count of this clone is one. This rearrangement joins TRBV6-5 to TRBJ1-5; possibly TRBD1 for D (5 bases). Deletions cut 7 bases from V and 1 base from J, with 11 bases between. Germline-derived CDR1 and CDR2 are MNHEY and SVGAGI. There are 14 residues in the CDR3. CDR3 nucleotides: TGTGCCAGCACCCCGGCAGGGAGCAATCAGCCCCAGCATTTT. The encoded protein is CASTPAGSNQPQHF.

The chain joins TRBV6-5 to TRBJ2-5, with 9 bases aligning to TRBD1. Germline CDR1 reads MNHEY; CDR2 reads SVGAGI. V was clipped by 5 bases and J by 2 bases; unmatched bases: 3. This CDR3 has 14 amino acids. CDR3 sequence reads: CASSTDRGQETQYF. As DNA, the CDR3 is TGTGCCAGCAGTACGGACAGGGGACAAGAGACCCAGTACTTC.

The rearrangement joins TRBV15 to TRBJ2-3; D unresolved. The CDR3 is made up of 15 amino acids. Germline assignment: CDR1 LNHNV and CDR2 YYDKDF (reference sequence). V was shortened by 0 bases and J by 0 bases, with 7 bases between the two germline ends. The CDR3 protein is CATSRDLGSTDTQYF. The CDR3 DNA reads TGTGCCACCAGCAGAGATTTAGGCAGCACAGATACGCAGTATTTT.

The chain couples TRBV7-9 to TRBJ2-7, with 7 bases lining up with TRBD2. This CDR3 is 15 amino acids long. With V trimmed by 5 bases and J by 2 bases, 9 bases remained unmatched. Germline assignment: CDR1 SEHNR and CDR2 FQNEAQ (reference sequence). The CDR3 spells CASSRGGGRAYEQYF. The CDR3 DNA reads as TGTGCCAGCAGCCGCGGTGGGGGGAGGGCCTACGAGCAGTACTTC. The variable domain in full, completed from reference TRBV7-9 and TRBJ2-7, reads DTGVSQNPRHKITKRGQNVTFRCDPISEHNRLYWYRQTLGQGPEFLTYFQNEAQLEKSRLLSDRFSAERPKGSFSTLEIQRTEQGDSAMYLCASSRGGGRAYEQYFGPGTRLTVT.

The rearrangement links TRBV24-1 to TRBJ2-3, with D perhaps assigned TRBD1 or TRBD2 (6 bases each). There are 16 residues in the CDR3. Germline V CDR1 and CDR2: KGHDR, SFDVKD. Trimming shortened V by 1 base and J by 3 bases, and 13 bases separated the two germline ends. The CDR3 bases are TGTGCCACCAGTGATTTAGGGGGGTCGAGAACAGATACGCAGTATTTT. Its protein is CATSDLGGSRTDTQYF.

CDR3 loop: CASSPSNANTIYF. In DNA, the CDR3 is TGTGCCAGCTCACCATCGAACGCAAACACCATATATTTT. J is TRBJ1-3 and V is TRBV18, with D uncertain. CDR3 size: 13 residues. Germline CDR1 is KGHSH and CDR2 is LQKENI. V was cut by 2 bases and J by 6 bases, with 8 bases left in between.